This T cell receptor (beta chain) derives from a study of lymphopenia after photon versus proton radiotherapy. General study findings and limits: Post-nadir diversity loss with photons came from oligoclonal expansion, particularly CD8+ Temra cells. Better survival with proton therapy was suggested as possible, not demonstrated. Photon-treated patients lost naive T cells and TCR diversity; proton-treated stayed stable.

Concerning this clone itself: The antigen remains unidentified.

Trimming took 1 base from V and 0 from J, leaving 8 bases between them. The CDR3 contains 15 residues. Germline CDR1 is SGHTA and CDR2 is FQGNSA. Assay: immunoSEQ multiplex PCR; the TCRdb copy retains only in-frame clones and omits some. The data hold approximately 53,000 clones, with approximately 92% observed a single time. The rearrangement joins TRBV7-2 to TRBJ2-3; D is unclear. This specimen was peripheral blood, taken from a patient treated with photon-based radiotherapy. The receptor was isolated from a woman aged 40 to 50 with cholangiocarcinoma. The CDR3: CASSLVLRSTDTQYF. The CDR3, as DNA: TGTGCCAGCAGCTTAGTCCTCAGGAGCACAGATACGCAGTATTTT.